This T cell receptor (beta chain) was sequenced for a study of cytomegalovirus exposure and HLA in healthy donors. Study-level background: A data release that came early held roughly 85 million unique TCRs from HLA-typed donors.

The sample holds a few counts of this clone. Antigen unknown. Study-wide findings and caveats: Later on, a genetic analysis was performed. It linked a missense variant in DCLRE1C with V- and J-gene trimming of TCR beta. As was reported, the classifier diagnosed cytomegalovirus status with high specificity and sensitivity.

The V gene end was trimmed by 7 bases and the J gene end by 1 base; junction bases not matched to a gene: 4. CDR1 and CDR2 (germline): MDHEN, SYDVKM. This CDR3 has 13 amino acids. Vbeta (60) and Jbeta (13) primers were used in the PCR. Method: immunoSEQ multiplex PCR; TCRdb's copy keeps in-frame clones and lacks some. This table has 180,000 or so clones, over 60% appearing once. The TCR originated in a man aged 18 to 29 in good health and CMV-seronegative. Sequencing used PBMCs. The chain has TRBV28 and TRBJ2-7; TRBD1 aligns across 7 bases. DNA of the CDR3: TGTGCCAGCACTTTGGGACAGTCCTACGAGCAGTACTTC. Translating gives CASTLGQSYEQYF. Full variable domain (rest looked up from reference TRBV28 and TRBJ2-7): DVKVTQSSRYLVKRTGEKVFLECVQDMDHENMFWYRQDPGLGLRLIYFSYDVKMKEKGDIPEGYSVSREKKERFSLILESASTNQTSMYLCASTLGQSYEQYFGPGTRLTVT.